This T cell receptor (beta chain) derives from a study of blood T cell repertoires in COVID-19. Study-level information: Samples taken during acute and convalescent COVID-19 were collected in the United States, Italy and Spain. In each case, the material was cDNA or gDNA derived from T cells, B-cell-depleted T cells, or PBMCs.

Authors' methods: Estimation of nucleated cell counts relied on the amplification of reference gene primers. Assay: immunoSEQ multiplex PCR; the TCRdb copy retains only in-frame clones and omits some. V and J calls and clone size are those listed in that table; D and trimming were worked out from the DNA. The sample includes about 14,000 clones, roughly 82% seen only once; the top ten take around 26%. The J segment lost 8 bases and the V segment lost 6 bases, leaving 11 bases of the junction unmatched. CDR3 length: 14 residues. The germline V gene encodes CDR1 ENHRY and CDR2 SYGVKD. This chain uses TRBV10-3 with TRBJ1-2, with 8 bases lining up with TRBD1. Sequencing was done on a sample of peripheral blood. This clonotype was sampled from a woman between 45 and 60 years old with active or convalescent COVID-19. The CDR3 loop is CAISQSLDREGYTF. Written as DNA, the CDR3 is TGTGCCATCAGCCAAAGCTTGGACAGGGAAGGCTACACCTTC.